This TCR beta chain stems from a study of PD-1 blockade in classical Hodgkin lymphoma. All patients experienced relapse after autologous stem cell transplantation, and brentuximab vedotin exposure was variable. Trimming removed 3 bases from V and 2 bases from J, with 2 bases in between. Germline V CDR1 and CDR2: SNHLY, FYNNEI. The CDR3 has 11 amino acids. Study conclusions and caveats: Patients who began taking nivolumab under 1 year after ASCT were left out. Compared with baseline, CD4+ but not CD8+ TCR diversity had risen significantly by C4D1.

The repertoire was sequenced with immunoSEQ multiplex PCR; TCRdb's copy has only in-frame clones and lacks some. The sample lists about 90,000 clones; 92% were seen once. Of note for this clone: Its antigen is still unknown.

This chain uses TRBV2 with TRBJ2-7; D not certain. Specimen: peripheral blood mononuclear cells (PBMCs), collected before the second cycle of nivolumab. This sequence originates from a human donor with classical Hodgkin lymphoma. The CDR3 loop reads CASSDAYEQYF. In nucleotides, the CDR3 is TGTGCCAGCAGTGACGCCTACGAGCAGTACTTC. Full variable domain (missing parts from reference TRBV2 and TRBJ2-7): EPEVTQTPSHQVTQMGQEVILRCVPISNHLYFYWYRQILGQKVEFLVSFYNNEISEKSEIFDDQFSVERPDGSNFTLKIRSTKLEDSAMYFCASSDAYEQYFGPGTRLTVT.